These 13 T cell receptor beta chains were all obtained from the same sample, sequenced in a study of T cells in women clearing cervical HPV infection. Method: immunoSEQ multiplex PCR; TCRdb's copy keeps in-frame clones and lacks some. The sample has over 35,000 clones. Sequencing was done on a sample of blood buffy coat. These receptors were obtained from a woman between 18 and 70 years old with a cervical HPV16 infection that either progressed to CIN3+ or cleared (not recorded which).

With respect to this clone: The read gets to within 3 residues of the CDR3 end, and the germline J gene fills in the rest. V usage is TRBV6-1 and J usage is TRBJ1-1, with TRBD1 matching over 12 bases. Germline V CDR1 and CDR2: MNHNS, SASEGT. This CDR3 has 13 residues. CDR3 DNA (partial): TGTGCCAGCAGTGGGGACAGGGGGCAAAGG. It encodes CASSGDRGQR. The whole CDR3 region reads CASSGDRGQRAFF.

Comments on this clone: The read comes to an end 3 residues before the CDR3 does, leaving the germline J gene to fill in the end. This sequence joins TRBV7-9 and TRBJ2-2; 7 nucleotides match TRBD2. The CDR3 contains 14 residues. Germline loops: CDR1 SEHNR, CDR2 FQNEAQ (reference sequence). The CDR3 is CASSHIGTNEKLFF. The part of the CDR3 DNA that was read is TGTGCCAGCAGCCATATAGGGACTAATGAAAAG. Full variable domain (outside the CDR3, taken from reference TRBV7-9 and TRBJ2-2): DTGVSQNPRHKITKRGQNVTFRCDPISEHNRLYWYRQTLGQGPEFLTYFQNEAQLEKSRLLSDRFSAERPKGSFSTLEIQRTEQGDSAMYLCASSHIGTNEKLFFGEGSRLTVL.

Remarks on this clone: One junction end does not reproduce the germline sequence, and a read error may be involved. The read terminates 3 residues ahead of where the CDR3 ends, so the germline J gene completes it. This chain uses TRBV7-6 with TRBJ2-5; TRBD2 matches at 12 bases. This CDR3 comprises 15 residues. The germline gives CDR1 SGHVS, CDR2 FNYEAQ. The sequenced part of the CDR3 DNA is TGTGCCAGCAGCTCTAGCGGGGGGGCCGAAGATACC. Translating it yields CASSSSGGAEDT. The full CDR3 reads CASSSSGGAEDTQYF. The full variable domain, with the rest looked up from reference TRBV7-6 and TRBJ2-5, is GAGVSQSPRYKVTKRGQDVALRCDPISGHVSLYWYRQALGQGPEFLTYFNYEAQQDKSGLPNDRFSAERPEGSISTLTIQRTEQRDSAMYRCASSSSGGAEDTQYFGPGTRLLVL.

Remarks on this clone: The read gets to within 3 residues of the CDR3 end, and the germline J gene fills in the rest. This sequence joins TRBV18 and TRBJ1-5, with no clear D. This CDR3 contains 13 residues. V was cut by 3 bases and J by 5 bases, with 8 bases left in between. Germline CDR1 is KGHSH and CDR2 is LQKENI. CDR3 region: CASSPGVDQPQHF. Incomplete CDR3 DNA: TGTGCCAGCTCACCCGGTGTCGATCAGCCC.

To note about this clone: Read data end 3 residues before the CDR3 end; the end is taken from the germline J gene. The chain has TRBV28 and TRBJ2-7; D may correspond to TRBD1 or TRBD2 (6 bases each). The CDR3 consists of 13 residues. Germline CDR1 and CDR2: MDHEN and SYDVKM. Trimming removed 3 bases at V and 6 bases at J, with 12 bases between. The CDR3 DNA, read in part, is TGTGCCAGCAGTTTGGTCAGGGGAGGCGAG. Translating gives CASSLVRGGE. The CDR3 as a whole reads CASSLVRGGEQYF. Based on the CDR3 plus reference TRBV28 and TRBJ2-7, the full variable domain is DVKVTQSSRYLVKRTGEKVFLECVQDMDHENMFWYRQDPGLGLRLIYFSYDVKMKEKGDIPEGYSVSREKKERFSLILESASTNQTSMYLCASSLVRGGEQYFGPGTRLTVT.

A remark on this clone: The CDR3 end is not reached by the read, which stops 3 residues before it; the germline J gene fills it in. The chain carries TRBV18 and TRBJ1-6; 10 bases line up with TRBD1. The V gene end was trimmed by 3 bases and the J gene end by 7 bases; junction bases not matched to a gene: 6. Looked up from germline, CDR1 is KGHSH and CDR2 is LQKENI. The length of the CDR3 is 16 residues. Partial CDR3 DNA: TGTGCCAGCTCACCCCGTGGGACAGGGGCCAATTCACCC. It yields the protein CASSPRGTGANSP. The full-length CDR3 reads as CASSPRGTGANSPLHF. Based on the CDR3 plus reference TRBV18 and TRBJ1-6, the full variable domain is NAGVMQNPRHLVRRRGQEARLRCSPMKGHSHVYWYRQLPEEGLKFMVYLQKENIIDESGMPKERFSAEFPKEGPSILRIQQVVRGDSAAYFCASSPRGTGANSPLHFGNGTRLTVT.

As regards this clone: The read is 3 residues too short to cover the CDR3 end, so that end is filled in from the germline J gene. Within the sample, other DNA sequences also encode this same CDR3. The chain combines TRBV18 with TRBJ1-3; possibly TRBD1 for D (5 bases). The germline V gene has CDR1 KGHSH and CDR2 LQKENI. The CDR3 extends over 12 amino acids. The DNA read from the CDR3 is TGTGCCAGCTCATCTCAGGGATCCACG. Translation gives CASSSQGST. From start to end, the CDR3 is CASSSQGSTIYF. Filled out from reference TRBV18 and TRBJ1-3, the complete variable domain reads NAGVMQNPRHLVRRRGQEARLRCSPMKGHSHVYWYRQLPEEGLKFMVYLQKENIIDESGMPKERFSAEFPKEGPSILRIQQVVRGDSAAYFCASSSQGSTIYFGEGSWLTVV.

A remark on this clone: The CDR3 end falls 3 residues outside the read, so it is completed with the germline J gene. The genes are TRBV20-1 and TRBJ1-4; D remains unclear. This CDR3 is 14 amino acids long. CDR1 is DFQATT, CDR2 SNEGSKA, per germline (reference sequence). Trimming stripped 3 bases from V and 4 bases from J, with 12 bases between. Here the CDR3 reads CSASPRPINEKLFF. CDR3 bases read: TGCAGTGCTAGTCCAAGGCCGATTAATGAAAAA.

Worth noting for this clone: The read ends 3 residues early relative to the CDR3; the germline J gene fills the gap. The chain couples TRBV20-1 to TRBJ2-7; possible D gene TRBD2, 5 bases. Per the germline V gene, CDR1 is DFQATT and CDR2 is SNEGSKA (reference sequence). The CDR3 runs 12 residues. The ends were cut back, 3 bases at V and 3 bases at J, with 9 bases in the middle. CDR3 protein: CSASSADYEQYF. The part of the CDR3 DNA that was read is TGCAGTGCTAGTTCAGCGGACTACGAG.

Concerning this clone: The CDR3 end is not reached by the read, which stops 3 residues before it; the germline J gene fills it in. The rearrangement links TRBV6-1 to TRBJ1-1; the D gene is possibly TRBD1 (5 bases). Germline CDR1 is MNHNS and CDR2 is SASEGT. The CDR3 loop spans 14 amino acids. V was pared by 4 bases and J by 4 bases, with 13 bases between. This CDR3 reads CASSVTDSSTEAFF. The sequenced CDR3 bases are TGTGCCAGCAGTGTTACAGACAGTTCCACTGAA.

Of note for this clone: The read halts 3 residues ahead of the CDR3 end, with the missing end drawn from the germline J gene. V usage is TRBV19 and J usage is TRBJ2-3; 12 bases map to TRBD2. There are 14 residues in the CDR3. The germline gives CDR1 LNHDA, CDR2 SQIVND (reference sequence). The CDR3 loop reads CASRMTSGSETQYF. The sequenced CDR3 bases are TGTGCCAGTAGGATGACTAGCGGGAGTGAGACG.

With respect to this clone: With the read ending 3 residues before the CDR3 end, the germline J gene is used to fill in that end. The V and J genes are TRBV7-8 and TRBJ1-6, with D unresolved. Germline CDR1 is SGHVS and CDR2 is FQNEAQ. This CDR3 contains 17 residues. Trimming pared 6 bases from V and 8 bases from J, leaving 23 bases between. CDR3 sequence: CASRPTVVPGSHSPLHF. The sequenced CDR3 bases are TGTGCCAGCAGGCCAACAGTGGTGCCCGGTTCGCATTCACCC.

Points on this clone: The observed sequence ends 3 residues before the CDR3 terminus, with the missing tail filled in from the germline J gene. This rearrangement joins TRBV13 to TRBJ2-3, with 7 nucleotides matching TRBD2. Looked up from germline, CDR1 is PRHDT and CDR2 is FYEKMQ (reference sequence). V gave up 4 bases and J gave up 4 bases; unmatched junction bases: 11. The CDR3 has 16 residues. The CDR3 region is CASSSPKWGGADTQYF. The DNA read from the CDR3 is TGTGCCAGCAGCTCGCCCAAGTGGGGGGGAGCAGATACG.